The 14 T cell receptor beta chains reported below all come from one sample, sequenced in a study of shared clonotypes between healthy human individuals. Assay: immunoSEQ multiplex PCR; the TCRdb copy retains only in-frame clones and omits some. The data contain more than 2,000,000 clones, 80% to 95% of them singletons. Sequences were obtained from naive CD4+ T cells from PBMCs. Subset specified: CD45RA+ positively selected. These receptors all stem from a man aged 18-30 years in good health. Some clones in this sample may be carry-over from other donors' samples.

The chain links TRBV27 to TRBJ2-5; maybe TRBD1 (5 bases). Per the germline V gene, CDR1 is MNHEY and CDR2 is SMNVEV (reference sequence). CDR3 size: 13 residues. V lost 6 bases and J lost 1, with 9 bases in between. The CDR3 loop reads CASRDTVQETQYF. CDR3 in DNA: TGTGCCAGCAGGGACACAGTCCAAGAGACCCAGTACTTC.

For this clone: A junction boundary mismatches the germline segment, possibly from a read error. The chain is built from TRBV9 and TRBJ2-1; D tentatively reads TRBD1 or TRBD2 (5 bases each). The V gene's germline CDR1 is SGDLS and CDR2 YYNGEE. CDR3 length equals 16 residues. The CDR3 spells CASSARGAGSYNEQFF. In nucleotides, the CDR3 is TGTGCCAGCAGCGCGAGAGGGGCAGGTTCCTACAATGAGCAATTCTTC.

The chain's CDR3 is CATSREGHSQPQHF. The CDR3 DNA follows: TGTGCCACCAGCAGAGAGGGACATTCTCAGCCCCAGCATTTT. The genes are TRBV15 and TRBJ1-5; D possibly corresponds to TRBD1 (6 bases). There are 14 residues in the CDR3. Germline loops: CDR1 LNHNV, CDR2 YYDKDF (reference sequence). Between the trimmed V and J ends, which lost 0 bases and 6 bases, there was a span of 9 bases.

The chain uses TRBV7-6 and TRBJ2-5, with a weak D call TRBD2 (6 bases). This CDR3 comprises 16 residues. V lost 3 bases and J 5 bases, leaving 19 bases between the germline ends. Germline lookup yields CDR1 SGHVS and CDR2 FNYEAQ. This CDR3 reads CASSFLPREFGETQYF. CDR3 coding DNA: TGTGCCAGCAGCTTTCTTCCACGGGAGTTCGGGGAGACCCAGTACTTC.

CDR3 nucleotides: TGTGCCAGCAGTCCAAGACAGGGGGGGGACAATGAGCAGTTCTTC. It yields the protein CASSPRQGGDNEQFF. The chain recombines TRBV6-5 with TRBJ2-1, with TRBD1 matching over 9 bases. J was trimmed by 5 bases and V by 5 bases; bases with no gene match: 7. Germline lookup yields CDR1 MNHEY and CDR2 SVGAGI. The length of the CDR3 is 15 residues.

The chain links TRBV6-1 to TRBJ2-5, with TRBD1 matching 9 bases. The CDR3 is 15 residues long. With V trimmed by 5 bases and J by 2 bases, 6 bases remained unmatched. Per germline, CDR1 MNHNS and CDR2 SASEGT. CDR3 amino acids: CASSLDRGPQETQYF. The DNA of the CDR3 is TGTGCCAGCAGTCTGGACAGGGGCCCTCAAGAGACCCAGTACTTC.

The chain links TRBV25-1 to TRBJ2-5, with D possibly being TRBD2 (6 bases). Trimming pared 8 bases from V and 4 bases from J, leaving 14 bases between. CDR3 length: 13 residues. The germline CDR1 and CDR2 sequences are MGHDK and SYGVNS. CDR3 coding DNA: TGTGCCAGCGCCAACATGGGAGGAGAGACCCAGTACTTC. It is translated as CASANMGGETQYF.

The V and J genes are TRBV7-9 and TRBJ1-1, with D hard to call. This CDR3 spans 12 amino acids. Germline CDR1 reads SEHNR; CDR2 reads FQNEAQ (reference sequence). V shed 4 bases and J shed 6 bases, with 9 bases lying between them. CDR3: CASSSQLAEAFF. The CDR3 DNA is TGTGCCAGCAGCTCTCAGTTGGCTGAAGCTTTCTTT.

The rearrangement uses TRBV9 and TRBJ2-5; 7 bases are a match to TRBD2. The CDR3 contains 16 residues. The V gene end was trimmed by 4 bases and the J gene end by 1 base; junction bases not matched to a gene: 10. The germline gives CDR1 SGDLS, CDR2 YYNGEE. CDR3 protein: CASSPGAGVVQETQYF. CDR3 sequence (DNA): TGTGCCAGCAGCCCCGGGGCGGGAGTAGTCCAAGAGACCCAGTACTTC.

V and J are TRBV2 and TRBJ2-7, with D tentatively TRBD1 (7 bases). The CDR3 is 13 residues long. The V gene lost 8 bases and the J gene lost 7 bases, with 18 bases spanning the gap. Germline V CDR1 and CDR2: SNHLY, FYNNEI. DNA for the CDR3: TGTGCCAGCGGCGGGGTCAGGGGGGTGGAGCAGTACTTC. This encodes CASGGVRGVEQYF.

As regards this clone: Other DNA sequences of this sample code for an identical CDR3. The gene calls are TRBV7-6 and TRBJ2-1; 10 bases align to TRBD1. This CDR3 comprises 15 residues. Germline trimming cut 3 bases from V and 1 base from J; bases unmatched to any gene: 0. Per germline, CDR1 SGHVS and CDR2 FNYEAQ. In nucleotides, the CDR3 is TGTGCCAGCAGCTTGGGACAGGGGTCCTACAATGAGCAGTTCTTC. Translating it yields CASSLGQGSYNEQFF.

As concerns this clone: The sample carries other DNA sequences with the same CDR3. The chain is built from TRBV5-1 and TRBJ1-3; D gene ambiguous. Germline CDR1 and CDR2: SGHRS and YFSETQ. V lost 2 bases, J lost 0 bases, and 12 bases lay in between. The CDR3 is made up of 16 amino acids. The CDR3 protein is CASSLGSTSSGNTIYF. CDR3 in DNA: TGCGCCAGCAGCTTAGGCAGTACTAGCTCTGGAAACACCATATATTTT. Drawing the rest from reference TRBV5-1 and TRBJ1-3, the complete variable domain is KAGVTQTPRYLIKTRGQQVTLSCSPISGHRSVSWYQQTPGQGLQFLFEYFSETQRNKGNFPGRFSGRQFSNSRSEMNVSTLELGDSALYLCASSLGSTSSGNTIYFGEGSWLTVV.

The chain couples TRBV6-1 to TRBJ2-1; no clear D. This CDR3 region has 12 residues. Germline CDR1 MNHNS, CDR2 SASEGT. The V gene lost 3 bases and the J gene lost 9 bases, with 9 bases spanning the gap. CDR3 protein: CASSESLGEQFF. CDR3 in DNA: TGTGCCAGCAGTGAGTCCCTAGGTGAGCAGTTCTTC.

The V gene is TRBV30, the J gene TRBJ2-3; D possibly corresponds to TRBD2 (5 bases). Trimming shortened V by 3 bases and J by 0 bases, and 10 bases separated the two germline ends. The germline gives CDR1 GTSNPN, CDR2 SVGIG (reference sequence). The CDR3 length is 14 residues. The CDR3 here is CAWRGGLSTDTQYF. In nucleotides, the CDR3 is TGTGCCTGGAGGGGCGGGCTTAGCACAGATACGCAGTATTTT.